This T cell receptor (beta chain) was found in a study of prognosis after radiotherapy for stage I lung cancer. Turning to the study itself: With approximately 12 men and about 6 women, the cohort's median age was approximately 74 years, range about 53–95. Notes on the study in general: Patients with metastases reportedly showed TRBV and TRBJ gene usage that differed from patients without metastases.

Germline V CDR1 and CDR2: SGHTS, YDEGEE. This CDR3 has 16 residues. Trimming left V 4 bases short and J 4 bases short, with 20 bases between. All patients were node-negative on CT and PET/CT, without prior chemotherapy, radiotherapy or other malignancies. CDR3 of TCR beta was amplified from genomic DNA via a two-round multiplex PCR. Primers were specific to each TRBV and TRBJ gene in first-round PCR. TCRdb redid the calling of the multiplex PCR reads with MiXCR, one entry per CDR3 protein. The sample includes fewer than 65,000 distinct CDR3 sequences, about 32% of them seen just once. As concerns this clonotype: Its target is not known.

This receptor was obtained from a donor over 45 with non-small cell lung cancer. The chain has TRBV5-8 and TRBJ1-2; tentatively, D is TRBD1 (6 bases). Sample: PBMCs, taken before or after stereotactic body radiation therapy (not recorded which). The DNA of the CDR3 is TGTGCCAGCAGCCTTGGGGGCAGGGAGTTCGTCTATGGCTACACCTTC. Translating it yields CASSLGGREFVYGYTF.